The entry below describes one TCR beta chain. This clone may be a read error of a much larger clone one base away. The sample originates from a study of blood T cell repertoires in COVID-19. Across the study: From T cells, B-cell-depleted T cells, or PBMCs came the material, which was cDNA or gDNA.

Per the authors' pipeline: Nucleated cell number was recorded as an estimate derived from reference gene primer amplification. Sequencing was performed with immunoSEQ multiplex PCR; in TCRdb, only in-frame clones are kept and a portion is missing. V, J and clone size are taken as reported in that table, and D and trimming were inferred from the DNA itself. Of about 130,000 clones listed, around four fifths are singletons. The V and J ends lost 1 base and 7 bases, in that order; junction bases with no gene match: 6. This CDR3 contains 15 residues. CDR1 is SGHTA, CDR2 FQGTGA, per germline. This TCR was sampled from a man between 60 and 75 years old with acute or convalescent COVID-19. Sequenced: peripheral blood. The chain joins TRBV7-3 to TRBJ2-2; 7 bases are a match to TRBD1. CDR3 protein: CASSLRQGTGGELFF. CDR3 DNA sequence: TGTGCCAGCAGCTTAAGACAGGGAACGGGCGGGGAGCTGTTTTTT. The full variable domain, with the rest looked up from reference TRBV7-3 and TRBJ2-2, is GAGVSQTPSNKVTEKGKYVELRCDPISGHTALYWYRQSLGQGPEFLIYFQGTGAADDSGLPNDRFFAVRPEGSVSTLKIQRTERGDSAVYLCASSLRQGTGGELFFGEGSRLTVL.